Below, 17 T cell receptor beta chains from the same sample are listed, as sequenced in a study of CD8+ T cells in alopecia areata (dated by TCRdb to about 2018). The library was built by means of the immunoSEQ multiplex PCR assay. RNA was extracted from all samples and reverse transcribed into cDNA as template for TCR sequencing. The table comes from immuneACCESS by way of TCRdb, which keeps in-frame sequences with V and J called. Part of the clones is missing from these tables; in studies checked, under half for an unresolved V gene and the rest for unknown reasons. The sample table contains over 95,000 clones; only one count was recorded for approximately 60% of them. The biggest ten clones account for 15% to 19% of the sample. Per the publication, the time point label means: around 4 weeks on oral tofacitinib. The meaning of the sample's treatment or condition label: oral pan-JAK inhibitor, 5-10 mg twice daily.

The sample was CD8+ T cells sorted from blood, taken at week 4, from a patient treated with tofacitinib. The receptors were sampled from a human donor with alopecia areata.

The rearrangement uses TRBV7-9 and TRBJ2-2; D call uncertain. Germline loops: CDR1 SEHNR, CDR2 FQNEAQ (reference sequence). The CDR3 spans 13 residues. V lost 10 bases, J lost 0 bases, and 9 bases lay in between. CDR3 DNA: TGTGCCACTTCTAGAACGAACACCGGGGAGCTGTTTTTT. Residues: CATSRTNTGELFF.

The CDR3 DNA is TGTGCCTGGAGTCCAACTAGCCCCTCCGAGCAGTACTTC. This translates into CAWSPTSPSEQYF. This chain links TRBV30 with TRBJ2-7; possibly TRBD2 for D (6 bases). The CDR3 length is 13 residues. V lost 2 bases and J lost 6, with 14 bases in between. Germline V gives CDR1 GTSNPN, CDR2 SVGIG (reference sequence).

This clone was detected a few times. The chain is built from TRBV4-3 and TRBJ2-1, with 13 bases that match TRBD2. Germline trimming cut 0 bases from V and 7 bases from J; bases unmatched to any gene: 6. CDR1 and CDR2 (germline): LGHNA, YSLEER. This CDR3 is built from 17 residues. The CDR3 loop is CASSQDLPGLAGNEQFF. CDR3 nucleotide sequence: TGCGCCAGCAGCCAAGATCTCCCGGGACTAGCGGGAAATGAGCAGTTCTTC.

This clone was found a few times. The CDR3: CASSPGDPGYTF. The DNA for the CDR3 is TGCGCCAGCAGCCCAGGGGATCCTGGCTACACCTTC. The rearrangement links TRBV5-1 to TRBJ1-2; possible D gene TRBD1, 6 bases. Per germline, CDR1 SGHRS and CDR2 YFSETQ. The CDR3 spans 12 residues. Trimming removed 4 bases at V and 7 bases at J, with 11 bases between.

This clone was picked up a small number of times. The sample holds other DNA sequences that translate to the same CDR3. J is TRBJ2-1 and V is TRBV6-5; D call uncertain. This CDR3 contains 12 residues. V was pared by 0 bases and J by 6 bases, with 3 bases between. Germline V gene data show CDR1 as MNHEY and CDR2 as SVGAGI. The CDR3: CASSYSGNEQFF. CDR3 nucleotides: TGTGCCAGCAGTTACTCTGGCAATGAGCAGTTCTTC.

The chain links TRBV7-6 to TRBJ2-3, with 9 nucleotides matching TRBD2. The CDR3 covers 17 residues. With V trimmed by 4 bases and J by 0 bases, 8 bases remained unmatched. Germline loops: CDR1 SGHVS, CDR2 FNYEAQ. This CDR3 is CASSSSTSGPSTDTQYF. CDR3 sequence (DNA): TGTGCCAGCAGCTCCAGCACTAGCGGGCCTAGCACAGATACGCAGTATTTT.

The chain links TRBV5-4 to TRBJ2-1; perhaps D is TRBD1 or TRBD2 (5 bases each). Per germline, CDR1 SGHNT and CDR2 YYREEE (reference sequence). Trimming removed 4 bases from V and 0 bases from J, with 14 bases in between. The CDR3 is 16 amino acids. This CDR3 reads CASSADRGTSYNEQFF. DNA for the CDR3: TGTGCCAGCAGCGCCGACAGAGGGACCTCCTACAATGAGCAGTTCTTC.

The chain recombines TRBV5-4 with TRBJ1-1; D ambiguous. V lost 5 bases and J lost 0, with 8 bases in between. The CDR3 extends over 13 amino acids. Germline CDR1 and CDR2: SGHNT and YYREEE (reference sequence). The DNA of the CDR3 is TGTGCCAGCAGATTAGAGATGAACACTGAAGCTTTCTTT. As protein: CASRLEMNTEAFF.

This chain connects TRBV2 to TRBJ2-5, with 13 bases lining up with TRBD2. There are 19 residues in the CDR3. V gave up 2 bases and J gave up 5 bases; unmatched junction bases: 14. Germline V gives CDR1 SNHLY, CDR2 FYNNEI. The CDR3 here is CASSESPGLAGIIGETQYF. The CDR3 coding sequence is TGTGCCAGCAGTGAATCACCGGGACTAGCGGGAATCATTGGGGAGACCCAGTACTTC.

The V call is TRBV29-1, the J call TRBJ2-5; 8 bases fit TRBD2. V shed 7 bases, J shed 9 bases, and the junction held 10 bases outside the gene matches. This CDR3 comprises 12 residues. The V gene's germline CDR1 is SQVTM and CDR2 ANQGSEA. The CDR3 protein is CSAKREFEAQYF. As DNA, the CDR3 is TGCAGCGCAAAGCGGGAGTTCGAGGCCCAGTACTTC.

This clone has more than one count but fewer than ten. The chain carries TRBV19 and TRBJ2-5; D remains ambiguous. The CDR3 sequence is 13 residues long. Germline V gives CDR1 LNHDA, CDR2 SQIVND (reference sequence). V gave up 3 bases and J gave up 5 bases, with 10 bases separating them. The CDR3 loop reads CASSIVIWETQYF. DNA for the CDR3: TGTGCCAGTAGTATTGTGATCTGGGAGACCCAGTACTTC. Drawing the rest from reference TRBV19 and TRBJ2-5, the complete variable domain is DGGITQSPKYLFRKEGQNVTLSCEQNLNHDAMYWYRQDPGQGLRLIYYSQIVNDFQKGDIAEGYSVSREKKESFPLTVTSAQKNPTAFYLCASSIVIWETQYFGPGTRLLVL.

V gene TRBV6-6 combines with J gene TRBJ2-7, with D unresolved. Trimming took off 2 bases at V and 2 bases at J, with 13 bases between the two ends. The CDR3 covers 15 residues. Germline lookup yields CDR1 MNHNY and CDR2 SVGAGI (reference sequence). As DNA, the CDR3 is TGTGCCAGCAGTTACCCAACCACAAGCACCTACGAGCAGTACTTC. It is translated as CASSYPTTSTYEQYF.

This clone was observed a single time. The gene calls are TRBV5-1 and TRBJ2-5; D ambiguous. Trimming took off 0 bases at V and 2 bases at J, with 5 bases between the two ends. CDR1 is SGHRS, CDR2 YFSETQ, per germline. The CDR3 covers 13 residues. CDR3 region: CASSLDPQETQYF. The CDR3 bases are TGCGCCAGCAGCTTGGACCCTCAAGAGACCCAGTACTTC.

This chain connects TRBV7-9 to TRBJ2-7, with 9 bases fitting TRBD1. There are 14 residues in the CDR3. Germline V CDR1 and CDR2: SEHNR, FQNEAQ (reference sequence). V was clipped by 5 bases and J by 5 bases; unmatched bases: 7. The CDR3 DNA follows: TGTGCCAGCAGCATTGGGACAGGGTACCACGAGCAGTACTTC. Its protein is CASSIGTGYHEQYF.

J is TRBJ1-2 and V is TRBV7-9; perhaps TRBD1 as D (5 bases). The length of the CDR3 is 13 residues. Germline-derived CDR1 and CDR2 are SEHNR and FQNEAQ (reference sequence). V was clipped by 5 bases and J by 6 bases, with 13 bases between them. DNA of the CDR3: TGTGCCAGCAGCGCAACCGGGACCGATGGCTACACCTTC. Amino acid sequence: CASSATGTDGYTF.

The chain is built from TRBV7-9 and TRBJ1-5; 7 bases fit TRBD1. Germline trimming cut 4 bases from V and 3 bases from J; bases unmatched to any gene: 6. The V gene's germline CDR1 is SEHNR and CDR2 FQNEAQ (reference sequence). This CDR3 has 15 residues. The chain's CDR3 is CASSSGQVTNQPQHF. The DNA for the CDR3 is TGTGCCAGCAGCTCTGGACAGGTCACCAATCAGCCCCAGCATTTT.

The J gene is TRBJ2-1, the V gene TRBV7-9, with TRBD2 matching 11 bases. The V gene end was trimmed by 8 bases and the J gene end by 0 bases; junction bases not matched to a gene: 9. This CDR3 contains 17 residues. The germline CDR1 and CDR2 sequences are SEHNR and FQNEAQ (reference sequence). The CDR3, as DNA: TGTGCCAGCCAGGGACTAGCGGAGGATAGCTCCTACAATGAGCAGTTCTTC. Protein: CASQGLAEDSSYNEQFF.